This T cell receptor beta chain was captured by sequencing in a study of shared clonotypes between healthy human individuals. Findings and caveats of the study: What naive subsets generally showed was a larger estimated richness than memory subsets showed. Of the naive CD4 clonotypes, 4% to 5% were shared across several donors. Generation probability values for non-shared clonotypes were lower than those for clonotypes shared by all four donors.

TCRdb's table, derived via immunoSEQ multiplex PCR, lists solely in-frame clones and lacks some. The sample holds about 730,000 clones; roughly 72% are singletons and the top ten take more than 1.5%. The CDR3 covers 13 residues. CDR1 LNHDA and CDR2 SQIVND come from the germline V gene (reference sequence). The ends were cut back, 3 bases at V and 6 bases at J, with 11 bases in the middle. Partitioning of CD4+ cells yielded a CD45RA+ naive subset and a CD45RA-negative memory subset. This clone was seen at least ten times. Its antigen remains unknown. J is TRBJ1-2 and V is TRBV19, with D perhaps matching TRBD1 (5 bases). The clonotype originates from a woman aged 25 to 39 in good health. Sequences were obtained from memory CD4+ T cells sorted from blood. Subset described: CD45RA-negative fraction. The DNA of the CDR3 is TGTGCCAGTAGTATCCCAGGGTCAAATGGCTACACCTTC. It encodes CASSIPGSNGYTF.